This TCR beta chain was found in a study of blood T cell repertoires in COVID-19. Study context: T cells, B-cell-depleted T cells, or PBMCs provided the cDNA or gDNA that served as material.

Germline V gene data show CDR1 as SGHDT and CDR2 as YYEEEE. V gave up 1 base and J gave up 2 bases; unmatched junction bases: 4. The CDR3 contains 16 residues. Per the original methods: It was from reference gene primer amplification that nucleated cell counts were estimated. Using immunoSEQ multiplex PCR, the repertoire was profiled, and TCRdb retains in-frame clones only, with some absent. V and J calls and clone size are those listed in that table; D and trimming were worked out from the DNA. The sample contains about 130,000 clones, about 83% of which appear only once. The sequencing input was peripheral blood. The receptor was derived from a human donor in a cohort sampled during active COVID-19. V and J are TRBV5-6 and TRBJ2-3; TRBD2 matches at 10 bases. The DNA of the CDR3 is TGTGCCAGCAGCTTGTGGCTAGCGGGGGTCACAGATACGCAGTATTTT. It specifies CASSLWLAGVTDTQYF. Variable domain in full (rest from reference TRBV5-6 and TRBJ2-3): DAGVTQSPTHLIKTRGQQVTLRCSPKSGHDTVSWYQQALGQGPQFIFQYYEEEERQRGNFPDRFSGHQFPNYSSELNVNALLLGDSALYLCASSLWLAGVTDTQYFGPGTRLTVL.